This T cell receptor (beta chain) was documented in a study of siplizumab effects on memory and regulatory T cells. Overall study findings and caveats: A major contribution to the alloresponse seemed to be made by naive T cells, which seemed more diverse than memory cells. Unstimulated subsets accounted for the mapping of only a minor share of the clones that were alloreactive.

The repertoire was sequenced with immunoSEQ multiplex PCR; TCRdb's copy has only in-frame clones and lacks some. This table holds some 70,000 clones, 88% found once. About this clone: Its antigen is not identified.

Looked up from germline, CDR1 is SNHLY and CDR2 is FYNNEI. This CDR3 comprises 14 residues. V trimming: 2 bases; J trimming: 0 bases; junction bases outside the gene matches: 0. The chain has TRBV2 and TRBJ1-2, with 7 bases identical to TRBD1. The TCR was taken from a human donor in good health. The sample was Tregs sorted from blood. The CDR3 reads CASSEQGANYGYTF. CDR3 bases: TGTGCCAGCAGTGAACAGGGGGCTAACTATGGCTACACCTTC.